Included here is one T cell receptor beta chain sequence, with context. Its antigen is as yet unknown. The investigators reverse transcribed all of the isolated RNA, so they sequenced expressed TCRB transcripts. Reads averaged roughly 1 million for stem cell-like memory T cell samples. Assay: immunoSEQ multiplex PCR; the TCRdb copy retains only in-frame clones and omits some. The data hold around 26,000 clones, with roughly 70% observed a single time. The data stem from a study of beta chain features in type 1 diabetes. Trimming took 8 bases from V and 10 from J, leaving 17 bases between them. Germline values: CDR1 MNHEY, CDR2 SVGAGI. CDR3 length: 13 residues. General study findings and limits: Moderate yet significant TCRB CDR3 shortening was seen in Type 1 diabetes patients in all four CD4+ subsets. Whether TCRB rearrangement is influenced by HLA type was left unresolved in this analysis.

The sequencing input was stem cell memory CD4+ T cells from blood. The chain has TRBV6-5 and TRBJ1-4, with no clear D. The source is a woman in her 40s with type 1 diabetes. CDR3 sequence: CASLLGEGGKLFF. The DNA of the CDR3 is TGTGCCAGCCTCCTTGGCGAGGGTGGAAAACTGTTTTTT.